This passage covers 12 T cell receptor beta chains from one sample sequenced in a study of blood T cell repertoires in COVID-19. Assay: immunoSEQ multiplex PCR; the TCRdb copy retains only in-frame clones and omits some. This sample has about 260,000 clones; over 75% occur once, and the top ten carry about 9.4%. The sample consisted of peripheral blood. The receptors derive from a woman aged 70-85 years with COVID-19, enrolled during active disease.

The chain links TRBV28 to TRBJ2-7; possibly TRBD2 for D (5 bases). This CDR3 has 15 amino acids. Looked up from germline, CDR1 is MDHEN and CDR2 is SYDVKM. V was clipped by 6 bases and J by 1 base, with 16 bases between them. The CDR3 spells CASSPPTGVSYEQYF. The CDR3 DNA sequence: TGTGCCAGCAGCCCGCCAACCGGGGTTTCCTACGAGCAGTACTTC.

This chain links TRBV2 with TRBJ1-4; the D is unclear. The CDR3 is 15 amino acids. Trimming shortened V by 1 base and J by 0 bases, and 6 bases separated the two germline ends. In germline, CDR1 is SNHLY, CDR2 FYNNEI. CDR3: CASSEDRATNEKLFF. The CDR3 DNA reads TGTGCCAGCAGTGAAGACAGAGCAACTAATGAAAAACTGTTTTTT.

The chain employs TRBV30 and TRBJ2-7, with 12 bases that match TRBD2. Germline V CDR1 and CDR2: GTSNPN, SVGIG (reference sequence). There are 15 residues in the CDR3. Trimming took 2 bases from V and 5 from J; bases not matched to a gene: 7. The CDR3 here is CAWSKLAGGPDEQYF. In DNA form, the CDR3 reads TGTGCCTGGAGTAAACTAGCGGGAGGTCCGGACGAGCAGTACTTC.

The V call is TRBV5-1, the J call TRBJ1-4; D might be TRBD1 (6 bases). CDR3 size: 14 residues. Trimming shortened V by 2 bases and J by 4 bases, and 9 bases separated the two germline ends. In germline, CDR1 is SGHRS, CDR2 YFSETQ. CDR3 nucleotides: TGCGCCAGCAGCTTAGGACAGAATAATGAAAAACTGTTTTTT. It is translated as CASSLGQNNEKLFF. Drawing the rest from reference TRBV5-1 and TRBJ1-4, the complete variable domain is KAGVTQTPRYLIKTRGQQVTLSCSPISGHRSVSWYQQTPGQGLQFLFEYFSETQRNKGNFPGRFSGRQFSNSRSEMNVSTLELGDSALYLCASSLGQNNEKLFFGSGTQLSVL.

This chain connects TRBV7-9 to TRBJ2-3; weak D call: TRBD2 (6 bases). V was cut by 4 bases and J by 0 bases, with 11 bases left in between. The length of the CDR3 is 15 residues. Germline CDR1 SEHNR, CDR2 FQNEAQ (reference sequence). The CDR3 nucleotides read TGTGCCAGCAGCTATACTAGCTCCAGCACAGATACGCAGTATTTT. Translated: CASSYTSSSTDTQYF.

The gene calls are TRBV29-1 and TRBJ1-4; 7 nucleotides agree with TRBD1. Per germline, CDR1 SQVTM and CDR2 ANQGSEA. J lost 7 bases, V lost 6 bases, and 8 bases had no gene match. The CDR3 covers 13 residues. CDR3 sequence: CSVKRQGSEKLFF. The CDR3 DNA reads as TGCAGCGTGAAAAGACAGGGTAGTGAAAAACTGTTTTTT.

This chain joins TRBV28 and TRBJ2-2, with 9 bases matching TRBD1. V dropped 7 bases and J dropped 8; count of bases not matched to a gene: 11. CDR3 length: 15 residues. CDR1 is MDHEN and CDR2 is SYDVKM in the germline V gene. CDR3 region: CASTIGTGIQGELFF. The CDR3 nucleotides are TGTGCCAGCACCATCGGGACAGGGATACAAGGGGAGCTGTTTTTT.

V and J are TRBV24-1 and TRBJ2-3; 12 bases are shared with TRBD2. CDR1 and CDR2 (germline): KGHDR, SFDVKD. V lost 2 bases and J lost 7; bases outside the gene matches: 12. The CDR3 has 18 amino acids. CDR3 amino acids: CATSDYGLAGTSRYTQYF. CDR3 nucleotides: TGTGCCACCAGTGATTACGGACTAGCGGGGACTAGTCGGTATACGCAGTATTTT.

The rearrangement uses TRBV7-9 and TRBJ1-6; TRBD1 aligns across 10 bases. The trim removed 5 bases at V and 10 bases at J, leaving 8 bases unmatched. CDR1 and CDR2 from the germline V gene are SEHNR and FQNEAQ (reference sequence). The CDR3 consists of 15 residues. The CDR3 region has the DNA TGTGCCAGCAGCCTCACCGGGACAGGGGACTCACCCCTCCACTTT. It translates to CASSLTGTGDSPLHF.

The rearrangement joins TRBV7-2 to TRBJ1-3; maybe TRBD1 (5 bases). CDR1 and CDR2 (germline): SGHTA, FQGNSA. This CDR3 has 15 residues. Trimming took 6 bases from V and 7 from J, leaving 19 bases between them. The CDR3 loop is CASSLGANSRNTIYF. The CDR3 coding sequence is TGTGCCAGCAGTCTAGGGGCCAACTCGAGGAACACCATATATTTT. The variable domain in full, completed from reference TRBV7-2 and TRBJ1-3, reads GAGVSQSPSNKVTEKGKDVELRCDPISGHTALYWYRQSLGQGLEFLIYFQGNSAPDKSGLPSDRFSAERTGGSVSTLTIQRTQQEDSAVYLCASSLGANSRNTIYFGEGSWLTVV.

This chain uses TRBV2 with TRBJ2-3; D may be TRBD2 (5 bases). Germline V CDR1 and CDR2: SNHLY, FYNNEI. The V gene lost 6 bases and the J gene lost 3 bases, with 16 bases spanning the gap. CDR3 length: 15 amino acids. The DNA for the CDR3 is TGTGCCAGCAGCCCCCGAGGGAGTCGGACAGATACGCAGTATTTT. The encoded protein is CASSPRGSRTDTQYF.

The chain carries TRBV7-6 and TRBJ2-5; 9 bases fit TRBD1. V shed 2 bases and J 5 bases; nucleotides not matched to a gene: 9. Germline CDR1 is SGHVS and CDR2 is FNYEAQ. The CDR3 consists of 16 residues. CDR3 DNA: TGTGCCAGCAGCTTAATGGTTGGGACAGGGATCGAGACCCAGTACTTC. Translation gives CASSLMVGTGIETQYF.